The 26 T cell receptor beta chains given below trace back to one sample, sequenced in a study of graft-versus-host responses after intestinal transplantation. What these receptors recognize is not known. Method: immunoSEQ multiplex PCR; TCRdb's copy keeps in-frame clones and lacks some. This sample has over 75,000 clones, with around 87% found just once. Specimen: unstimulated CD8+ T cells sorted from spleen or lymph node cells, collected before transplant. Receptor source: a human donor who was the organ donor for an intestinal transplant.

The chain couples TRBV14 to TRBJ2-3, with TRBD1 as a possible D gene (5 bases). CDR1 and CDR2 from the germline V gene are SGHDN and FVKESK. This CDR3 spans 19 amino acids. Trimming left V 1 base short and J 1 base short, with 21 bases between. CDR3 coding DNA: TGTGCCAGCAGCCAAGTGGCCTCATGGGGCAGGGTAGGCACAGATACGCAGTATTTT. Translated: CASSQVASWGRVGTDTQYF.

J is TRBJ1-1 and V is TRBV5-1; TRBD1 matches 8 bases. Germline trimming cut 8 bases from V and 1 base from J; bases unmatched to any gene: 4. The CDR3 loop spans 13 amino acids. Germline CDR1 is SGHRS and CDR2 is YFSETQ. The CDR3 DNA sequence: TGCGCCAGTGCCGGGACAGGGAACACTGAAGCTTTCTTT. Protein: CASAGTGNTEAFF.

The chain recombines TRBV7-9 with TRBJ1-1; D uncertain. The CDR3 sequence is 10 residues long. Germline assignment: CDR1 SEHNR and CDR2 FQNEAQ (reference sequence). Trimming shortened V by 10 bases and J by 11 bases, and 14 bases separated the two germline ends. CDR3 DNA sequence: TGTGCCATCGCGGACTATGAGGCTTTCTTT. Translating it yields CAIADYEAFF.

The CDR3 DNA reads as TGTGCCAGCAGTGAAGCGCCTGAGGGTCCGAGGATGGAAGCTTTCTTT. It translates to CASSEAPEGPRMEAFF. This rearrangement joins TRBV6-1 to TRBJ1-1; D not resolved. V was shortened by 0 bases and J by 8 bases, with 19 bases between the two germline ends. Germline-derived CDR1 and CDR2 are MNHNS and SASEGT. This CDR3 has 16 amino acids.

This clone has only a few counts. The V and J genes are TRBV7-2 and TRBJ2-7; D may be TRBD1 (6 bases). CDR1 is SGHTA, CDR2 FQGNSA, per germline. Trimming left V 8 bases short and J 2 bases short, with 13 bases between. CDR3 length equals 13 residues. The CDR3 sequence is CASGQTVTYEQYF. The CDR3 DNA reads TGTGCCAGCGGACAGACAGTTACCTACGAGCAGTACTTC.

This clone was counted once. Here the CDR3 DNA reads TGTGCCAGCAGTGACCATGGCGGGGGGGCCTACAATGAGCAGTTCTTC. It is translated as CASSDHGGGAYNEQFF. The J gene is TRBJ2-1, the V gene TRBV6-4; 9 bases map to TRBD2. With 2 bases clipped from V and 2 bases from J, the junction kept 4 bases outside the gene matches. The CDR3 loop spans 16 amino acids. Germline loops: CDR1 MRHNA, CDR2 SNTAGT.

The chain joins TRBV6-5 to TRBJ1-1, with D perhaps TRBD1 (5 bases). Germline loops: CDR1 MNHEY, CDR2 SVGAGI. This CDR3 comprises 15 residues. With 0 bases removed from V and 1 base from J, the gap between germline ends came to 9 bases. DNA of the CDR3: TGTGCCAGCAGTTACTCTGGGGGGACGAACACTGAAGCTTTCTTT. This sequence encodes CASSYSGGTNTEAFF.

The rearrangement uses TRBV12-5 and TRBJ1-1; D gene unclear. The ends were cut back, 2 bases at V and 0 bases at J, with 7 bases in the middle. Germline CDR1 LGHNT, CDR2 FRNRAP. This CDR3 has 14 amino acids. This chain's CDR3 is CASGLIIMNTEAFF. The CDR3, as DNA: TGTGCTAGTGGTTTGATTATAATGAACACTGAAGCTTTCTTT.

For the CDR3, the DNA is TGCGCCTGCCTCCGGCCCGGGAGGGGCCAAGAGACCCAGTACTTC. It encodes CACLRPGRGQETQYF. The gene calls are TRBV10-1 and TRBJ2-5, with TRBD2 identical over 8 bases. The CDR3 covers 15 residues. V dropped 11 bases and J dropped 1; count of bases not matched to a gene: 12. Looked up from germline, CDR1 is WNHNN and CDR2 is SYGVQD (reference sequence).

This clone was seen a single time. This chain links TRBV10-2 with TRBJ2-7; weak D call: TRBD1 (6 bases). The V end was cut by 8 bases, the J end by 5 bases, with 22 bases between. The CDR3 consists of 15 residues. CDR1 is WSHSY and CDR2 is SAAADI in the germline V gene. CDR3 amino acids: CASDISPGVPHEQYF. CDR3 coding DNA: TGCGCCAGCGATATCAGTCCAGGGGTCCCCCACGAGCAGTACTTC.

The J gene is TRBJ2-7, the V gene TRBV5-4; weak D call: TRBD1 (5 bases). The CDR3 has 13 amino acids. V was cut by 4 bases and J by 2 bases, with 10 bases left in between. Germline V lookup: CDR1 SGHNT, CDR2 YYREEE (reference sequence). This CDR3 is CASSPDTTYEQYF. CDR3 bases: TGTGCCAGCAGCCCGGACACAACCTACGAGCAGTACTTC. Full variable domain (rest looked up from reference TRBV5-4 and TRBJ2-7): ETGVTQSPTHLIKTRGQQVTLRCSSQSGHNTVSWYQQALGQGPQFIFQYYREEENGRGNFPPRFSGLQFPNYSSELNVNALELDDSALYLCASSPDTTYEQYFGPGTRLTVT.

The chain recombines TRBV6-5 with TRBJ2-1, with D possibly matching TRBD1 (5 bases). CDR3 length: 15 amino acids. Trimming stripped 0 bases from V and 5 bases from J, with 11 bases between. Germline V CDR1 and CDR2: MNHEY, SVGAGI. The CDR3 DNA reads as TGTGCCAGCAGTTACTCAGGGCAGGGAAACAATGAGCAGTTCTTC. This codes for CASSYSGQGNNEQFF.

This clone was counted a single time. The V call is TRBV29-1, the J call TRBJ2-7, with 8 bases identical to TRBD1. CDR3 length: 15 residues. V lost 1 base and J lost 3; bases outside the gene matches: 8. The germline V gene has CDR1 SQVTM and CDR2 ANQGSEA. The CDR3 spells CSVEGALDRGYEQYF. The CDR3 nucleotides are TGCAGCGTTGAAGGGGCTTTAGACAGGGGCTACGAGCAGTACTTC.

In this sample, this clone turned up once. This chain's CDR3 is CASSQDPTGLTEAFF. CDR3 DNA sequence: TGCGCCAGCAGCCAAGACCCGACAGGGCTGACTGAAGCTTTCTTT. This sequence joins TRBV4-1 and TRBJ1-1; 7 nucleotides agree with TRBD1. V dropped 0 bases and J dropped 5; count of bases not matched to a gene: 6. From germline, CDR1 is MGHRA and CDR2 YSYEKL. The CDR3 is made up of 15 amino acids.

This clone was seen a single time. This sequence joins TRBV9 and TRBJ1-2; 8 bases line up with TRBD1. CDR1 SGDLS and CDR2 YYNGEE come from the germline V gene. V gave up 0 bases and J gave up 4 bases; unmatched junction bases: 8. The CDR3 consists of 16 residues. The CDR3 DNA follows: TGTGCCAGCAGCGTAGCTTCTCAGGGGGCCATCTATGGCTACACCTTC. It specifies CASSVASQGAIYGYTF. Looking up the rest from reference TRBV9 and TRBJ1-2 gives the full variable domain: DSGVTQTPKHLITATGQRVTLRCSPRSGDLSVYWYQQSLDQGLQFLIQYYNGEERAKGNILERFSAQQFPDLHSELNLSSLELGDSALYFCASSVASQGAIYGYTFGSGTRLTVV.

V usage is TRBV7-2 and J usage is TRBJ2-1; D is uncertain. Trimming stripped 2 bases from V and 8 bases from J, with 16 bases between. Per the germline V gene, CDR1 is SGHTA and CDR2 is FQGNSA. The CDR3 sequence is 15 residues long. As DNA, the CDR3 is TGTGCCAGCAGCTTACTCATCGTAGGGTACGATGAGCAGTTCTTC. This encodes CASSLLIVGYDEQFF.

The chain couples TRBV11-2 to TRBJ2-1; 10 bases align to TRBD1. Germline V gene lookup returns CDR1 SGHAT and CDR2 FQNNGV. V lost 5 bases to trimming and J lost 8 bases; unmatched junction nucleotides: 9. The CDR3 is 15 amino acids. CDR3 residues: CASSEPGQGWYEQFF. Here the CDR3 DNA reads TGTGCCAGCAGCGAGCCGGGACAGGGGTGGTATGAGCAGTTCTTC.

The chain uses TRBV9 and TRBJ1-2; no reliable D call. Germline values: CDR1 SGDLS, CDR2 YYNGEE. The length of the CDR3 is 15 residues. Deletions cut 3 bases from V and 0 bases from J, with 12 bases between. This CDR3 is CASSAVYTPNYGYTF. For the CDR3, the DNA is TGTGCCAGCAGCGCCGTCTATACCCCTAACTATGGCTACACCTTC.

The V call is TRBV6-7, the J call TRBJ1-1, with unresolved D. TRBV6-7 is placed among ORFs of uncertain function. This CDR3 has 15 amino acids. Trimming removed 7 bases at V and 0 bases at J, with 15 bases between. CDR3 amino acids: CASILEDGLNTEAFF. The CDR3, as DNA: TGTGCCAGCATCCTGGAAGACGGCCTGAACACTGAAGCTTTCTTT.

The V and J genes are TRBV30 and TRBJ2-1, with D perhaps TRBD2 (5 bases). Trimming left V 0 bases short and J 5 bases short, with 8 bases between. The CDR3 is 13 amino acids. CDR1 GTSNPN and CDR2 SVGIG come from the germline V gene (reference sequence). CDR3: CAWSVREDNEQFF. As DNA, the CDR3 is TGTGCCTGGAGTGTACGGGAAGACAATGAGCAGTTCTTC.

This clone ranks as large. CDR3 loop: CAWSVAGVSPLHF. As DNA, the CDR3 is TGTGCCTGGAGTGTGGCAGGTGTCTCACCCCTCCACTTT. The chain recombines TRBV30 with TRBJ1-6; no definite D call. Germline CDR1 and CDR2: GTSNPN and SVGIG (reference sequence). V lost 0 bases, J lost 10 bases, and 10 bases lay in between. The CDR3 is 13 residues long.

The genes are TRBV2 and TRBJ1-2, with D hard to call. CDR1 is SNHLY and CDR2 is FYNNEI in the germline V gene. V lost 3 bases to trimming and J lost 4 bases, with 12 bases between them. The CDR3 extends over 14 amino acids. The CDR3 is CASSEEGLGYGYTF. CDR3 nucleotide sequence: TGTGCCAGCAGTGAGGAAGGGTTGGGCTATGGCTACACCTTC.

This chain uses TRBV2 with TRBJ1-2, with D perhaps matching TRBD1 (5 bases). Trimming pared 7 bases from V and 2 bases from J, leaving 11 bases between. This CDR3 contains 13 residues. CDR1 and CDR2 (germline): SNHLY, FYNNEI. DNA of the CDR3: TGTGCCAGCATTGGGGCAGGGAACTATGGCTACACCTTC. Protein product: CASIGAGNYGYTF.

The CDR3 protein is CASSYSSGASYEQYF. CDR3 in DNA: TGCGCCAGCAGCTATTCTAGCGGGGCTTCCTACGAGCAGTACTTC. This chain joins TRBV5-1 and TRBJ2-7; 9 bases agree with TRBD2. Unmatched junction bases numbered 5, after V lost 3 bases and J lost 1 base. The CDR3 consists of 15 residues. Germline loops: CDR1 SGHRS, CDR2 YFSETQ.

This clone has just a few counts. The gene calls are TRBV19 and TRBJ2-3; no definite D call. CDR3 length: 12 amino acids. Per germline, CDR1 LNHDA and CDR2 SQIVND (reference sequence). With 10 bases removed from V and 1 base from J, the gap between germline ends came to 9 bases. In nucleotides, the CDR3 is TGTGCCACTTCGTGGGGCACAGATACGCAGTATTTT. Protein product: CATSWGTDTQYF. The variable domain in full, with the rest retrieved from reference TRBV19 and TRBJ2-3, is DGGITQSPKYLFRKEGQNVTLSCEQNLNHDAMYWYRQDPGQGLRLIYYSQIVNDFQKGDIAEGYSVSREKKESFPLTVTSAQKNPTAFYLCATSWGTDTQYFGPGTRLTVL.

This clone has just a few counts. The CDR3 sequence: CASSRAYNQPQHF. The CDR3 DNA reads TGTGCCAGCAGTCGGGCCTACAATCAGCCCCAGCATTTT. This rearrangement joins TRBV2 to TRBJ1-5; D call uncertain. The CDR3 is 13 residues long. V gave up 5 bases and J gave up 3 bases, with 8 bases separating them. In germline, CDR1 is SNHLY, CDR2 FYNNEI.